These 9 T cell receptor beta chains originate from one sample sequenced in a study of T cell repertoires in cytomegalovirus infection. Each CDR3 protein gets one entry after TCRdb re-called the reads with MiXCR. This table holds roughly 500,000 distinct CDR3 sequences, 16% found once. Sequencing input: CD8+ T cells from PBMCs. The receptors stem from a human donor in good health (CMV status not recorded). Some clones in this sample may be carry-over from other donors' samples.

There are a few counts of this clonotype. The rearrangement links TRBV9 to TRBJ1-2; 9 positions match TRBD1. J gave up 3 bases and V 2 bases, and 11 bases lay outside the gene matches. Germline V lookup: CDR1 SGDLS, CDR2 YYNGEE. The CDR3 has 17 residues. The CDR3 DNA follows: TGTGCCAGCAGCGTTGAGGGGACAGGGAACGGTGACTATGGCTACACCTTC. Translating gives CASSVEGTGNGDYGYTF.

This clonotype was observed a few times. The chain links TRBV9 to TRBJ2-5, with 9 nucleotides matching TRBD2. Germline loops: CDR1 SGDLS, CDR2 YYNGEE. This CDR3 region has 15 residues. V lost 3 bases to trimming and J lost 2 bases; unmatched junction nucleotides: 5. In DNA, the CDR3 is TGTGCCAGCAGCGAGACTAGCGGCCGGCAAGAGACCCAGTACTTC. It is translated as CASSETSGRQETQYF. The entire variable domain, with the rest obtained from reference TRBV9 and TRBJ2-5, is as follows: DSGVTQTPKHLITATGQRVTLRCSPRSGDLSVYWYQQSLDQGLQFLIQYYNGEERAKGNILERFSAQQFPDLHSELNLSSLELGDSALYFCASSETSGRQETQYFGPGTRLLVL.

The J gene is TRBJ2-5, the V gene TRBV4-3, with D uncertain. The V end lost 1 base, the J end lost 2 bases, and 8 bases lay between the germline ends. CDR1 and CDR2 from the germline V gene are LGHNA and YSLEER. The CDR3 covers 14 residues. In nucleotides, the CDR3 is TGCGCCAGCAGCCAAGGACCGGTTCAAGAGACCCAGTACTTC. This codes for CASSQGPVQETQYF.

This clonotype was found many times. J is TRBJ2-1 and V is TRBV6-5, with TRBD1 matching 9 bases. J was trimmed by 7 bases and V by 5 bases; bases with no gene match: 9. This CDR3 contains 15 residues. Germline assignment: CDR1 MNHEY and CDR2 SVGAGI. CDR3: CASSTWTGAENEQFF. CDR3 in DNA: TGTGCCAGCAGTACCTGGACAGGGGCGGAAAATGAGCAGTTCTTC.

The chain combines TRBV29-1 with TRBJ1-1, with D perhaps TRBD1 (5 bases). Germline V gene data show CDR1 as SQVTM and CDR2 as ANQGSEA. This CDR3 contains 15 residues. Trimming stripped 4 bases from V and 0 bases from J, with 15 bases between. CDR3 in amino acids: CSVAPQRGLNTEAFF. DNA of the CDR3: TGCAGCGTTGCCCCACAGCGGGGCCTGAACACTGAAGCTTTCTTT.

This clonotype was recorded at least ten times. The chain couples TRBV15 to TRBJ2-7, with TRBD1 matching 9 bases. This CDR3 contains 16 residues. CDR1 and CDR2 (germline): LNHNV, YYDKDF (reference sequence). V lost 0 bases, J lost 4 bases, and 7 bases stayed unmatched. CDR3 sequence (DNA): TGTGCCACCAGCAGAGACCCCGGGACAGGGATTTACGAGCAGTACTTC. This sequence encodes CATSRDPGTGIYEQYF.

In its sample, this clonotype was seen a few times. CDR3 nucleotide sequence: TGTGCCAGCAGTTACTCGGAAGTCTGGGGCCGGACCCAGTACTTC. Translation gives CASSYSEVWGRTQYF. The chain employs TRBV6-5 and TRBJ2-5; the D gene is possibly TRBD1 (5 bases). The CDR3 extends over 15 amino acids. Germline CDR1 is MNHEY and CDR2 is SVGAGI. V gave up 0 bases and J gave up 7 bases, with 15 bases separating them.

The sample holds many counts of this clonotype. The chain has TRBV11-2 and TRBJ2-2, with D possibly matching TRBD2 (6 bases). The CDR3 consists of 17 residues. The V gene's germline CDR1 is SGHAT and CDR2 FQNNGV. V was trimmed by 1 base and J by 1 base, leaving 13 bases between them. CDR3 loop: CASSLAPSRGNTGELFF. For the CDR3, the DNA is TGTGCCAGCAGCTTAGCTCCCTCGCGGGGGAACACCGGGGAGCTGTTTTTT.

This chain links TRBV6-5 with TRBJ2-7; the D is unclear. The germline CDR1 and CDR2 sequences are MNHEY and SVGAGI. The CDR3 loop spans 13 amino acids. V lost 2 bases and J 5 bases, leaving 10 bases between the germline ends. CDR3 amino acids: CASSYGVVHEQYF. In DNA, the CDR3 is TGTGCCAGCAGTTACGGGGTGGTCCACGAGCAGTACTTC.